This TCR beta chain was retrieved from a study of regulatory T cells in long-lasting Graves disease. Study-wide results and caveats: Persistent Graves' patients showed less TCR diversity than newly diagnosed ones.

Indicated time point: newly diagnosed GD, antithyroid drugs for less than 3 months. The TCR library was prepared using RNA isolated from PBMCs. A remark on this clonotype: Its antigen is unknown.

Assembly of TCR beta libraries relied on iRepertoire HTBI primers together with Arm-PCR of CDR3 regions. TCRdb reprocessed the multiplex PCR reads with MiXCR, giving one entry per CDR3 protein. The sample gives over 400,000 distinct CDR3 sequences, about 15% of which show up once; around a sixth is in the top ten. The CDR3 consists of 14 residues. V was trimmed by 4 bases and J by 4 bases, leaving 13 bases between them. These data also formed part of another study, on T cells in Graves' hyperthyroidism and ophthalmopathy. That work states: Uncontrolled infection, other autoimmune disease, pregnancy or lactation excluded patients. Diagnosis rested on symptoms, serum thyroxine and TRAb, thyroid ultrasound, and orbital computed tomography.

The source was peripheral blood mononuclear cells (PBMCs), collected at new diagnosis, from a patient treated with antithyroid drugs. The rearrangement links TRBV12-3 or TRBV12-4 to TRBJ1-2; weak D call: TRBD1 (5 bases). The source of this sequence is a woman between 50 and 59 years old with Graves disease. The CDR3 here is CASSSETGFYGYTF. In DNA, the CDR3 is TGTGCCAGCAGTTCTGAAACAGGATTCTATGGCTACACCTTC.